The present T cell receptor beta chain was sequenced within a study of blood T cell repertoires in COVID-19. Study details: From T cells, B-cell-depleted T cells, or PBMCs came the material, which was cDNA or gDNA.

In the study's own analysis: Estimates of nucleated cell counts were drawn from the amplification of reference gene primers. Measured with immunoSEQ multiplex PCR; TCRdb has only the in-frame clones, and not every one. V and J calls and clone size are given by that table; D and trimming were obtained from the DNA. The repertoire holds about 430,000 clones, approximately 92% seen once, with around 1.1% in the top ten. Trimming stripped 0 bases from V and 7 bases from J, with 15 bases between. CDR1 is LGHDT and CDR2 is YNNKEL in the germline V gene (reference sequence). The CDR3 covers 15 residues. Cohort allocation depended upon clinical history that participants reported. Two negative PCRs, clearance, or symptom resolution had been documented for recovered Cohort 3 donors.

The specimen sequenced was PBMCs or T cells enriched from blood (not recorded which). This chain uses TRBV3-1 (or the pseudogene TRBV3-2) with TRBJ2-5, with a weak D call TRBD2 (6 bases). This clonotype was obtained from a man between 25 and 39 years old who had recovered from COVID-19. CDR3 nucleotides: TGTGCCAGCAGCCAAGATGCGGTCGGGGGAGGGACCCAGTACTTC. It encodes CASSQDAVGGGTQYF.